This T cell receptor beta chain was found in a study of cytomegalovirus exposure and HLA in healthy donors (dated by TCRdb to the late 2010s). A note on the overall study: A later analysis indicated that the 90 to 150 validation repertoires were generated on the platform also employed for the 700 or so repertoires of the first cohort. The study was designed to test whether signatures of past pathogen exposure could be identified by cataloging public T cell receptors. To predict cytomegalovirus infection status, the study combined high-throughput TCR immunosequencing, statistical association of individual TCRs with disease status, and machine learning. A separate validation cohort of 90 to 150 different subjects was used in addition to the roughly 700-subject first cohort. General findings and caveats noted by the study authors: In vitro tests confirmed that three of the cytomegalovirus-associated TCR beta chains recognize cytomegalovirus antigens. The authors suggested that the approach could potentially be extended to other disease states and immunological phenotypes. The study listed 164 TCR beta chains as associated with cytomegalovirus. A later analysis found that TCRs clustered in the first cohort also tended to co-occur in the 120 validation repertoires, with just under 95% of cluster scores above 0. While some public TCRs were present in many individuals, most TCR sequences turned up only very rarely across donors. The classifier was reported to diagnose cytomegalovirus status with high specificity and sensitivity in both the original and validation cohorts. A later analysis lacked HLA typing for the validation cohort, so it scored co-occurrence in that cohort across all 110 or so repertoires.

V loses 0 bases, J loses 3 bases, and the germline ends lie 6 bases apart. The germline V gene (reference sequence) provides CDR1 LNHDA and CDR2 SQIVND. Including cysteine and phenylalanine, the CDR3 has 13 amino acids. Of all the DNA, just the CDR3 is kept, 39 bases in frame from base 1. Receptor amplification or capture employed the immunoSEQ multiplex PCR assay. The original pipeline was this. To diagnose cytomegalovirus status from the catalog of TCR beta chain sequences, a statistical classification framework was built. TCRdb re-hosts the immuneACCESS table, in-frame sequences only. Its copies lack some clones; in the studies checked, an unresolved V gene accounts for under half of them, and the cause for the rest is not known. V and J calls and clone size are those listed in that table; D and trimming were worked out from the DNA. This sample is represented by tens of thousands of clones; approximately 90% of them were singletons. 3.8% of the sample comes from the top ten.

This clone was found a few times. The clone's antigen remains unknown. Base-call qualities are not available, and no considerably larger clone is one nucleotide away. Donors formed part of the validation cohort, which comprised approximately 130 subjects and was distinct from the first cohort of under 850 subjects. This sequence uses TRBV19 and TRBJ2-7; confidence is insufficient to name the D gene. This TCR came from a woman aged 18-29 years in good health and CMV-seropositive. The sequenced sample consisted of PBMCs. The sequenced DNA is TGTGCCAGTAGTATAGATCACTACTACGAGCAGTACTTC. Translated, this gives CASSIDHYYEQYF. The entire variable domain, with the stretches around the CDR3 drawn from the reference TRBV19 and TRBJ2-7 proteins, is DGGITQSPKYLFRKEGQNVTLSCEQNLNHDAMYWYRQDPGQGLRLIYYSQIVNDFQKGDIAEGYSVSREKKESFPLTVTSAQKNPTAFYLCASSIDHYYEQYFGPGTRLTVT.